This is a list of T cell receptor beta chains from one sample in a study of blood T cells in healthy people across ages. Via MiXCR, TCRdb re-called the 5' RACE reads, giving one row per CDR3 protein. The profile shows approximately 1.5 million distinct CDR3 sequences, roughly two fifths of them singletons. Sequenced: blood. The receptor source for this set is a woman between 18 and 29 years old in good health. Both conserved end residues are part of each CDR3. D genes are given only for firm matches. Expanded clones get a size class; other rows say once, few or many, or leave the size out.

>TRBV20-1|NA|TRBJ2-5|NA
CSARGTTYANEQYF
TGCAGTGCTAGAGGGACTACTTATGCGAATGAGCAGTACTTC
>TRBV7-9|NA|TRBJ2-1|few
CASSLSGVQYNEQFF
TGTGCCAGCAGCTTAAGCGGAGTCCAATACAATGAGCAGTTCTTC
>TRBV13|TRBD2|TRBJ2-1|NA
CASSPVGGARKEQFF
TGTGCCAGCAGCCCCGTCGGGGGGGCTAGGAAGGAGCAGTTCTTC
>TRBV4-3|NA|TRBJ2-5|NA
CASSQDVSREETQYF
TGCGCCAGCAGCCAAGACGTGAGCAGGGAAGAGACCCAGTACTTC
>TRBV20-1|NA|TRBJ1-2|NA
CSASLRSYGYTF
TGCAGTGCTAGCCTCAGGAGCTATGGCTACACCTTC
>TRBV6-1|NA|TRBJ2-2|many
CASSPQGGNTGELFF
TGTGCCAGCAGTCCACAGGGTGGAAACACCGGGGAGCTGTTTTTT
>TRBV7-2|NA|TRBJ1-2|few
CASSSQWGTYGYTF
TGTGCCAGCAGCTCCCAGTGGGGCACCTATGGCTACACCTTC
>TRBV5-1|NA|TRBJ2-1|few
CASSLLQRISSYNEQFF
TGCGCCAGCAGCTTGTTACAGCGAATCAGCTCCTACAATGAGCAGTTCTTC
>TRBV20-1|NA|TRBJ2-3|few
CSAMQVADTQYF
TGCAGTGCTATGCAGGTGGCAGATACGCAGTATTTT
>TRBV7-2|TRBD2|TRBJ2-3|many
CASSLLRGSADTQYF
TGTGCCAGCAGCTTACTTCGCGGGAGTGCAGATACGCAGTATTTT
>TRBV12-3/TRBV12-4|TRBD1|TRBJ2-7|NA
CASSSKTGTAADEQYF
TGTGCCAGCAGCTCAAAGACCGGGACAGCGGCGGACGAGCAGTACTTC
>TRBV9|NA|TRBJ2-1|few
CASSVGGFNEQFF
TGTGCCAGCAGCGTAGGAGGGTTCAATGAGCAGTTCTTC
>TRBV11-2|NA|TRBJ2-7|NA
CASSLGPGAVSYEQYF
TGTGCCAGCAGCTTGGGTCCTGGGGCCGTCTCATACGAGCAGTACTTC
>TRBV9|NA|TRBJ2-1|NA
CARDPPLAAGKGYEQFF
TGTGCCAGGGATCCACCACTAGCCGCCGGTAAGGGGTATGAGCAGTTCTTC
>TRBV7-9|NA|TRBJ1-4|few
CASSSNRDTGEKLFF
TGTGCCAGCAGCTCAAACAGGGACACGGGAGAAAAACTGTTTTTT
>TRBV29-1|TRBD2|TRBJ2-3|few
CSVAGGSDTQYF
TGCAGCGTTGCTGGCGGGAGTGATACGCAGTATTTT
>TRBV27|TRBD1|TRBJ2-1|few
CASSVDQGAGEQFF
TGTGCCAGCAGTGTGGACCAGGGGGCAGGTGAGCAGTTCTTC
>TRBV20-1|NA|TRBJ2-1|few
CSARDRSGFYNEQFF
TGCAGTGCTAGAGATAGGTCTGGGTTCTACAATGAGCAGTTCTTC
>TRBV29-1|NA|TRBJ2-5|few
CSVGPEGDEQYF
TGCAGCGTTGGACCAGAGGGTGATGAGCAGTACTTC
>TRBV19|NA|TRBJ1-5|few
CASSNWQLRNQPQHF
TGTGCCAGTAGTAATTGGCAGCTTCGCAATCAGCCCCAGCATTTT
>TRBV20-1|NA|TRBJ1-1|many
CSASSRVAEAFF
TGCAGTGCTAGTTCCAGGGTGGCTGAAGCTTTCTTT
>TRBV5-5|NA|TRBJ2-3|NA
CASSLHWPDTQYF
TGTGCCAGCAGCTTACACTGGCCGGATACGCAGTATTTT
>TRBV7-2|NA|TRBJ2-7|NA
CASSFYLPGSAEQYF
TGTGCCAGCAGCTTTTACTTGCCAGGGTCCGCCGAGCAGTACTTC
>TRBV5-1|TRBD2|TRBJ2-1|NA
CATAVPGLPSNEQFF
TGCGCCACCGCCGTCCCGGGACTACCTTCCAATGAGCAGTTCTTC
>TRBV6-2/TRBV6-3|TRBD1|TRBJ2-1|NA
CATAGQGYNEQFF
TGTGCCACTGCGGGACAGGGCTACAATGAGCAGTTCTTC
>TRBV4-3|NA|TRBJ1-2|few
CASSRGPLVLYGYTF
TGCGCCAGCAGCCGGGGACCTTTAGTCCTCTATGGCTACACCTTC
>TRBV5-8|TRBD2|TRBJ2-1|few
CASAGLAYNEQFF
TGTGCCAGTGCGGGACTAGCATACAATGAGCAGTTCTTC
>TRBV12-3/TRBV12-4|TRBD1|TRBJ1-5|few
CASSPYSGQVNQPQHF
TGTGCCAGCAGTCCGTACTCGGGACAGGTTAATCAGCCCCAGCATTTT
>TRBV4-3|NA|TRBJ2-7|NA
CASSQDWASDSYEQYF
TGCGCCAGCAGCCAAGATTGGGCTAGCGACTCCTACGAGCAGTACTTC
>TRBV20-1|TRBD1|TRBJ2-3|NA
CSASGAGTGIILTQYF
TGCAGTGCTAGCGGTGCCGGGACAGGGATTATTCTAACGCAGTATTTT
>TRBV20-1|TRBD1|TRBJ1-2|NA
CSVLRGRVNYGYTF
TGCAGTGTTTTGAGGGGGCGAGTAAACTATGGCTACACCTTC
>TRBV29-1|NA|TRBJ2-7|NA
CSVSRGLLDEQYF
TGCAGCGTATCCCGGGGATTACTGGACGAGCAGTACTTC
>TRBV12-5|NA|TRBJ1-1|few
CASGWGLTEAFF
TGTGCTAGTGGTTGGGGCCTCACTGAAGCTTTCTTT
>TRBV12-3/TRBV12-4|NA|TRBJ1-2|few
CASSLVGAVAGYTF
TGTGCCAGCAGTTTAGTGGGGGCGGTTGCTGGCTACACCTTC
>TRBV5-6|TRBD2|TRBJ2-7|NA
CASSFAGGAYNEQYF
TGTGCCAGCAGCTTTGCCGGGGGGGCCTACAATGAGCAGTACTTC
>TRBV6-1|NA|TRBJ2-4|NA
CASWNLRSRENIQYF
TGTGCCAGCTGGAACTTGAGGTCCAGGGAAAACATTCAGTACTTC
>TRBV12-3/TRBV12-4|TRBD1|TRBJ2-5|NA
CASSSGDRGTETQYF
TGTGCCAGCAGTTCGGGGGACAGGGGAACGGAGACCCAGTACTTC
>TRBV27|TRBD2|TRBJ2-1|NA
CASSWGLAGRDEQFF
TGTGCCAGCAGTTGGGGACTAGCGGGAAGAGATGAGCAGTTCTTC
>TRBV2|NA|TRBJ2-7|NA
CASSATKGNEQYF
TGTGCCAGCAGTGCTACAAAGGGGAACGAGCAGTACTTC
>TRBV6-1|NA|TRBJ1-1|NA
CASSQKSGTEAFF
TGTGCCAGCAGCCAAAAATCGGGCACTGAAGCTTTCTTT
>TRBV6-1|NA|TRBJ2-3|NA
CASSEAGLSTDTQYF
TGTGCCAGCAGTGAAGCTGGACTCAGCACAGATACGCAGTATTTT
>TRBV28|NA|TRBJ1-3|NA
CASSFPAGHSGNTIYF
TGTGCCAGCAGTTTCCCCGCAGGCCACTCTGGAAACACCATATATTTT
>TRBV7-2|TRBD2|TRBJ2-1|NA
CASSLEREILNEQFF
TGTGCCAGCAGCTTAGAGCGGGAGATACTCAATGAGCAGTTCTTC
>TRBV7-6|TRBD2|TRBJ2-4|NA
CASSLGTSGSPLAKNIQYF
TGTGCCAGCAGCTTAGGAACTAGCGGGAGTCCCCTAGCCAAAAACATTCAGTACTTC
>TRBV29-1|NA|TRBJ2-3|many
CSQRVASTDTQYF
TGCAGCCAGCGGGTCGCTAGCACAGATACGCAGTATTTT
>TRBV7-2|TRBD2|TRBJ2-2|few
CASSLTSGDYGELFF
TGTGCCAGCAGCTTGACTAGCGGGGATTACGGGGAGCTGTTTTTT
>TRBV5-1|TRBD1|TRBJ2-7|NA
CASSIGQGRHEQYF
TGCGCCAGCAGCATCGGACAGGGGAGGCACGAGCAGTACTTC
>TRBV9|NA|TRBJ2-1|few
CASSDGGASYNEQFF
TGTGCCAGCAGCGACGGGGGCGCCAGCTACAATGAGCAGTTCTTC
>TRBV7-9|NA|TRBJ2-3|many
CASSRLASSTDTQYF
TGTGCCAGCAGCAGACTCGCTTCTAGCACAGATACGCAGTATTTT
>TRBV29-1|TRBD1|TRBJ1-1|NA
CSVVPGGITEAFF
TGCAGCGTTGTGCCAGGGGGCATCACTGAAGCTTTCTTT